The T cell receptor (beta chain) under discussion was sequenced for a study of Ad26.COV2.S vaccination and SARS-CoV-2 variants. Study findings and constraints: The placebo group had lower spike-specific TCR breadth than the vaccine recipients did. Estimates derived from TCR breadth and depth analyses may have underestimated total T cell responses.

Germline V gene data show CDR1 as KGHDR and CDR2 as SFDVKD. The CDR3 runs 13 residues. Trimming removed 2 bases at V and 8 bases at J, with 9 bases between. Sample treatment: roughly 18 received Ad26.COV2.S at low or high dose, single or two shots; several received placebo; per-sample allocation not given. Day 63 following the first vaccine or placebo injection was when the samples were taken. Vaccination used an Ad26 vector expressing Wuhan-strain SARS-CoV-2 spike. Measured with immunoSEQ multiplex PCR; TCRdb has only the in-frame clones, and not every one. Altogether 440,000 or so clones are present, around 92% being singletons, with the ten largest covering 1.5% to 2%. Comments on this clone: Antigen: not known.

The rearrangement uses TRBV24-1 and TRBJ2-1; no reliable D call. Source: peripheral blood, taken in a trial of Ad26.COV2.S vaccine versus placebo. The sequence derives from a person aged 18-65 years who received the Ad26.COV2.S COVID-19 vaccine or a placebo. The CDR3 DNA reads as TGTGCCACCAGTGATTGGGGTCTCGATGAGCAGTTCTTC. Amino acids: CATSDWGLDEQFF.